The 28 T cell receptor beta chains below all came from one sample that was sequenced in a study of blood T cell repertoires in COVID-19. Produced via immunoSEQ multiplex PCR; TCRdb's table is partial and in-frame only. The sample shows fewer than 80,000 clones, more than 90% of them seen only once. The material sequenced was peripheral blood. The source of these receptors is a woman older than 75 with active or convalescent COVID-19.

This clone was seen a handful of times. CDR3 coding DNA: TGTGCCAGCAGTGGAGGGACAGCGTCCCTTAGTTCACCCCTCCACTTT. Translating it yields CASSGGTASLSSPLHF. V gene TRBV2 combines with J gene TRBJ1-6, with TRBD1 identical over 7 bases. The CDR3 is 16 residues long. The germline V gene has CDR1 SNHLY and CDR2 FYNNEI. J lost 9 bases, V lost 4 bases, and 12 bases had no gene match.

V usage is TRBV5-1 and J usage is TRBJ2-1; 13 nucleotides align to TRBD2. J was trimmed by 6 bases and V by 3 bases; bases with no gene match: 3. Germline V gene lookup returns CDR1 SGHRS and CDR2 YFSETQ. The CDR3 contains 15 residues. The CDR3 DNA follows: TGCGCCAGCAGCTCACTAGCGGGGGGGCTCAATGAGCAGTTCTTC. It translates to CASSSLAGGLNEQFF.

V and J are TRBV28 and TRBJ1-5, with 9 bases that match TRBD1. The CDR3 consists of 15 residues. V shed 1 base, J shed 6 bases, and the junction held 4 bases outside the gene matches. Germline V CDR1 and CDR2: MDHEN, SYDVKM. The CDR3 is CASSLFGTGSQPQHF. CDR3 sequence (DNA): TGTGCCAGCAGTTTATTCGGGACAGGGTCTCAGCCCCAGCATTTT. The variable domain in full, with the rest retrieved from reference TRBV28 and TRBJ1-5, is DVKVTQSSRYLVKRTGEKVFLECVQDMDHENMFWYRQDPGLGLRLIYFSYDVKMKEKGDIPEGYSVSREKKERFSLILESASTNQTSMYLCASSLFGTGSQPQHFGDGTRLSIL.

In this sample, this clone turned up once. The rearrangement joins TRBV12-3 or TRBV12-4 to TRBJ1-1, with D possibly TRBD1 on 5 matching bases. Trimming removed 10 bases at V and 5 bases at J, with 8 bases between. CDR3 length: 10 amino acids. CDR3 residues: CATGGTEAFF. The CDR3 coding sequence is TGTGCCACGGGGGGGACTGAAGCTTTCTTT.

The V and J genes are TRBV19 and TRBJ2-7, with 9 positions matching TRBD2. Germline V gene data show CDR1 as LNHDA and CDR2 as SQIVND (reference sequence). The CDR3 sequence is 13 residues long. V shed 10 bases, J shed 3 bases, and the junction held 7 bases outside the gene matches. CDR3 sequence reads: CATATSGRYEQYF. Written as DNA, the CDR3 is TGTGCCACCGCGACTAGCGGCCGCTACGAGCAGTACTTC.

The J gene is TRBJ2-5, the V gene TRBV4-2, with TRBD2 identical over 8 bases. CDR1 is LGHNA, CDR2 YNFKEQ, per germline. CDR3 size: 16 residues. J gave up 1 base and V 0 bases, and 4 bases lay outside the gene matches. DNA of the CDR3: TGTGCCAGCAGCCAAGATCCAGCGGGGGCCCAAGAGACCCAGTACTTC. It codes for CASSQDPAGAQETQYF.

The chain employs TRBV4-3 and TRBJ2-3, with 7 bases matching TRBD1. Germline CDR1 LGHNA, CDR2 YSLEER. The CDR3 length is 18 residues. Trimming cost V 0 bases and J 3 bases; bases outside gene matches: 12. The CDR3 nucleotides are TGCGCCAGCAGCCAAGAAGGAATAGGGGGCGCCAAGACAGATACGCAGTATTTT. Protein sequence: CASSQEGIGGAKTDTQYF.

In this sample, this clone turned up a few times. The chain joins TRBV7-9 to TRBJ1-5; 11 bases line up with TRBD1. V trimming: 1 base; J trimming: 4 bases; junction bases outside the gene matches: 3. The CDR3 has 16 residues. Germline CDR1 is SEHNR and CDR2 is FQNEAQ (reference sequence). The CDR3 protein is CASSLGTGGINQPQHF. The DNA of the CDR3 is TGTGCCAGCAGCTTAGGGACAGGGGGCATTAATCAGCCCCAGCATTTT.

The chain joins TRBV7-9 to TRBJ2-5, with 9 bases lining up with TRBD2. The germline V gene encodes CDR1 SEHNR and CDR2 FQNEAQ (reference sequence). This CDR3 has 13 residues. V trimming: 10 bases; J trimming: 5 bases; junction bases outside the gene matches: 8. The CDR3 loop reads CATRTSEGETQYF. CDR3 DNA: TGTGCCACCAGGACTAGCGAGGGTGAGACCCAGTACTTC.

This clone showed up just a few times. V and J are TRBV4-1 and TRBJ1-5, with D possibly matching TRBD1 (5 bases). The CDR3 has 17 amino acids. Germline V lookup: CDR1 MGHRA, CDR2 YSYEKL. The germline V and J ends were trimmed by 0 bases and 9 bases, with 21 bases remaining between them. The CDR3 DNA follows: TGCGCCAGCAGCCAAGAAGGCGGCAGCGCTTGGGGGGGGCCCCAGCATTTT. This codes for CASSQEGGSAWGGPQHF.

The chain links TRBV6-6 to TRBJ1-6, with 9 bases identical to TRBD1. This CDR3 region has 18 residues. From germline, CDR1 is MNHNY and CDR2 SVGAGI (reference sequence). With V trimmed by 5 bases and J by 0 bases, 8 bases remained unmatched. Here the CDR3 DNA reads TGTGCCAGCAGTCCTCCGGGACAGGGCAGCTCCTATAATTCACCCCTCCACTTT. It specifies CASSPPGQGSSYNSPLHF.

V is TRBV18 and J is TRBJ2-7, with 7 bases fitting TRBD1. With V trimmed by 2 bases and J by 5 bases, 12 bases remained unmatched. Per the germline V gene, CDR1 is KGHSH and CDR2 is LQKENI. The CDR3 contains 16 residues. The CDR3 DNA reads TGTGCCAGCTCACCAGTCGATATAGGGGGCGCGGACGAGCAGTACTTC. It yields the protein CASSPVDIGGADEQYF. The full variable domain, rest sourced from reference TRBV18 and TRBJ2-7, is NAGVMQNPRHLVRRRGQEARLRCSPMKGHSHVYWYRQLPEEGLKFMVYLQKENIIDESGMPKERFSAEFPKEGPSILRIQQVVRGDSAAYFCASSPVDIGGADEQYFGPGTRLTVT.

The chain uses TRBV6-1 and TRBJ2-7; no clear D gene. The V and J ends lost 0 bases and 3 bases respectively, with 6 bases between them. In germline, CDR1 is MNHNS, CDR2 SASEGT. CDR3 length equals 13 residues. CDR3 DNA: TGTGCCAGCAGTGAAGCTAACGGCTACGAGCAGTACTTC. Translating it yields CASSEANGYEQYF.

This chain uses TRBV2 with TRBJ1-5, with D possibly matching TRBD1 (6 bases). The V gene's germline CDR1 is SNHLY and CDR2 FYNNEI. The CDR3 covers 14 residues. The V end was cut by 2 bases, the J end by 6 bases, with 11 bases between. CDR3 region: CASSEQGLPQPQHF. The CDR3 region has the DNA TGTGCCAGCAGTGAACAGGGGCTGCCTCAGCCCCAGCATTTT.

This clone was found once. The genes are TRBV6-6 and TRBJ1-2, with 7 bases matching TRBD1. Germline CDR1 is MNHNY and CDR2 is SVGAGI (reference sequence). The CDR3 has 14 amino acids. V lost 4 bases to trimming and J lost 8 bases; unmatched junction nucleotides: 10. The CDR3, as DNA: TGTGCCAGCAGTTCCACACAGGGGAATTACGGCTACACCTTC. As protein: CASSSTQGNYGYTF.

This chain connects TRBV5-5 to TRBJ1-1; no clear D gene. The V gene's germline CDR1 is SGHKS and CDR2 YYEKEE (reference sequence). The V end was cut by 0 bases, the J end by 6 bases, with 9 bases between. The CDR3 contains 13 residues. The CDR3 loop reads CASSLVAEAEAFF. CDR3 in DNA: TGTGCCAGCAGCTTGGTGGCAGAGGCTGAAGCTTTCTTT.

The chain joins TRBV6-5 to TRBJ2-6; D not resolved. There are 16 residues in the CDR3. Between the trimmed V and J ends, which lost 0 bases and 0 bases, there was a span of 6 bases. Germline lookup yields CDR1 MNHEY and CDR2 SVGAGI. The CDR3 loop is CASSYSRSSGANVLTF. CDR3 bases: TGTGCCAGCAGTTACTCTAGAAGCTCTGGGGCCAACGTCCTGACTTTC.

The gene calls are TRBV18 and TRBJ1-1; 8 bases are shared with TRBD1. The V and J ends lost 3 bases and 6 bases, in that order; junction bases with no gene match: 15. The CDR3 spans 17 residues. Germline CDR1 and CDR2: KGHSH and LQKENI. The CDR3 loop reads CASSPRTSDRAAAEAFF. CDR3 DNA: TGTGCCAGCTCACCCCGGACATCGGACAGGGCCGCCGCTGAAGCTTTCTTT.

This chain's CDR3 is CASSQARVALSYNEQFF. The CDR3 coding sequence is TGTGCCAGCAGCCAGGCGAGGGTAGCCCTCTCCTACAATGAGCAGTTCTTC. The chain carries TRBV3-1 (or the pseudogene TRBV3-2) and TRBJ2-1; TRBD2 is a possible D gene (5 bases). CDR1 is LGHDT, CDR2 YNNKEL, per germline (reference sequence). Trimming pared 3 bases from V and 0 bases from J, leaving 15 bases between. The CDR3 runs to 17 residues.

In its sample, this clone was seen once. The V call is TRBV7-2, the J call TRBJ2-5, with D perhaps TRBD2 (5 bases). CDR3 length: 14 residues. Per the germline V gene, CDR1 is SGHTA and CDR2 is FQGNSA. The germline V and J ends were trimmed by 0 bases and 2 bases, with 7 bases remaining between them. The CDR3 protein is CASSLAGGQETQYF. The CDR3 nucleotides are TGTGCCAGCAGCTTAGCTGGAGGTCAAGAGACCCAGTACTTC. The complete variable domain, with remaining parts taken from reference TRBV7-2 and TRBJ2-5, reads GAGVSQSPSNKVTEKGKDVELRCDPISGHTALYWYRQSLGQGLEFLIYFQGNSAPDKSGLPSDRFSAERTGGSVSTLTIQRTQQEDSAVYLCASSLAGGQETQYFGPGTRLLVL.

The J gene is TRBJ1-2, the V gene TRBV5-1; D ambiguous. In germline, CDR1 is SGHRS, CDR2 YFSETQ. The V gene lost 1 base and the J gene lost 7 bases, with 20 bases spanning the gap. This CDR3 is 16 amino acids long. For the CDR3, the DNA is TGCGCCAGCAGCTTGCGGCCAGGATCCCAAACGGCTGGCTACACCTTC. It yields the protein CASSLRPGSQTAGYTF.

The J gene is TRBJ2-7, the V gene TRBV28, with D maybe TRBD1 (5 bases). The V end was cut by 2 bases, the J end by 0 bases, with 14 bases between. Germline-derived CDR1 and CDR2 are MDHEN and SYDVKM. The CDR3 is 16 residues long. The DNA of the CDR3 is TGTGCCAGCAGTTTAATCGGCCAGGGAAGCTCCTACGAGCAGTACTTC. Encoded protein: CASSLIGQGSSYEQYF.

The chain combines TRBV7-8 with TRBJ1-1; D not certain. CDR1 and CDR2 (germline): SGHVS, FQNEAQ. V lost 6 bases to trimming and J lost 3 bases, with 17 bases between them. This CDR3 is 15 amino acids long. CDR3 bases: TGTGCCAGCAGTTATCAATCGGCGGGATACACTGAAGCTTTCTTT. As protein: CASSYQSAGYTEAFF.

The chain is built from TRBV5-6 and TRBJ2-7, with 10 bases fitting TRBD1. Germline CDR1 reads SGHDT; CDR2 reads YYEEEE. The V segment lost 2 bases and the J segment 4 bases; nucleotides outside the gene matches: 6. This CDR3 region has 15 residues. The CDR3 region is CASSLTGTGAYEQYF. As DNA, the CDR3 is TGTGCCAGCAGCTTAACCGGGACAGGGGCTTACGAGCAGTACTTC.

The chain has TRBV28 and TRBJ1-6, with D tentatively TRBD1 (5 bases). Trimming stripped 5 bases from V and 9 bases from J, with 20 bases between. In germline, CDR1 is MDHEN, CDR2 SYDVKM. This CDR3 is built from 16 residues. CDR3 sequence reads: CASSPTWGGVTSPLHF. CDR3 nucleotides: TGTGCCAGCAGTCCGACCTGGGGGGGGGTGACTTCACCCCTCCACTTT.

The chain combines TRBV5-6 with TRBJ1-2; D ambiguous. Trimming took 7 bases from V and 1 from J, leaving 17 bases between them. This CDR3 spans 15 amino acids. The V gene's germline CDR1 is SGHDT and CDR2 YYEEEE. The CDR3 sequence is CASSTWAASNYGYTF. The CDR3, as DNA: TGTGCCAGCTCCACGTGGGCAGCCAGTAACTATGGCTACACCTTC.

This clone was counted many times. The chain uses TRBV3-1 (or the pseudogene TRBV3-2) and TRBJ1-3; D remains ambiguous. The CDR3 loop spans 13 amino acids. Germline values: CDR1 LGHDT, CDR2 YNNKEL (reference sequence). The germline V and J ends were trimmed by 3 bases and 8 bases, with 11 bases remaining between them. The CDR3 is CASSQVNEDTIYF. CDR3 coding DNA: TGTGCCAGCAGCCAGGTTAACGAGGACACCATATATTTT.

Here the CDR3 DNA reads TGCGCCAGCAGCCAAGAGGACAGATCTAACTATGGCTACACCTTC. This sequence encodes CASSQEDRSNYGYTF. The gene calls are TRBV4-1 and TRBJ1-2; tentatively, D is TRBD1 (6 bases). Trimming took 0 bases from V and 0 from J, leaving 8 bases between them. The CDR3 runs to 15 residues. Germline CDR1 and CDR2: MGHRA and YSYEKL.